These T cell receptor beta chains were read from a single sample in a study of blood T cell repertoires in COVID-19. Measured with immunoSEQ multiplex PCR; TCRdb has only the in-frame clones, and not every one. The table includes tens of thousands of clones, less than 80% detected once. Sequenced input: peripheral blood. These receptors all come from a man older than 75 with acute or convalescent COVID-19. Each CDR3 is given with its conserved first and last residue. The D gene is left open where the match is weak. Size values are once, few and many counts, or a class for expanded clones, and some rows have none.

clone size	CDR3 length	D gene	V gene	J gene	CDR3 protein	CDR3 DNA
-	16	TRBD1	TRBV7-9	TRBJ1-6	CASSTPGGQGNSPLHF	TGTGCCAGCAGCACCCCGGGGGGACAGGGTAATTCACCCCTCCACTTT
-	13	-	TRBV2	TRBJ2-2	CASSERVLGELFF	TGTGCCAGCAGTGAACGCGTGTTGGGGGAGCTGTTTTTT
-	15	-	TRBV10-3	TRBJ1-4	CAISESVGSGEKLFF	TGTGCCATCAGTGAGTCAGTGGGGAGTGGTGAAAAACTGTTTTTT
few	12	-	TRBV9	TRBJ2-2	CASSVRTGELFF	TGTGCCAGCAGCGTTCGCACCGGGGAGCTGTTTTTT
-	16	-	TRBV9	TRBJ2-1	CASSVGGGPSYNEQFF	TGTGCCAGCAGCGTAGGCGGCGGGCCCTCCTACAATGAGCAGTTCTTC
once	15	-	TRBV5-5	TRBJ2-3	CASSLWAGNTDTQYF	TGTGCCAGCAGCTTGTGGGCAGGAAACACAGATACGCAGTATTTT
few	13	-	TRBV29-1	TRBJ1-1	CSVGGRRNTEAFF	TGCAGCGTTGGAGGTAGGAGGAACACTGAAGCTTTCTTT
-	14	TRBD1	TRBV9	TRBJ1-5	CASSVWDSTQPQHF	TGTGCCAGCAGCGTTTGGGACAGTACCCAGCCCCAGCATTTT
many	14	-	TRBV12-5	TRBJ1-1	CASGLRVWDTEAFF	TGTGCTAGTGGTTTGCGGGTATGGGACACTGAAGCTTTCTTT
-	15	-	TRBV2	TRBJ1-2	CASSGRGRANYGYTF	TGTGCCAGCAGTGGAAGGGGCCGTGCTAACTATGGCTACACCTTC
few	13	-	TRBV7-2	TRBJ2-1	CASSLTRYNEQFF	TGTGCCAGCAGCTTAACCAGATACAATGAGCAGTTCTTC
-	14	-	TRBV3-1/TRBV3-2	TRBJ1-6	CASSPDGGGSPLHF	TGTGCCAGCAGCCCCGATGGGGGCGGTTCACCCCTCCACTTT
-	15	TRBD1	TRBV7-2	TRBJ1-4	CASSLQGAGNEKLFF	TGTGCCAGCAGCTTACAGGGGGCAGGGAATGAAAAACTGTTTTTT
-	11	TRBD1	TRBV20-1	TRBJ2-7	CSANRGSEQYF	TGCAGTGCTAACAGGGGCAGCGAGCAGTACTTC
few	13	-	TRBV24-1	TRBJ2-2	CATSARGTGELFF	TGTGCCACCAGTGCGAGGGGGACCGGGGAGCTGTTTTTT
-	16	TRBD1	TRBV19	TRBJ1-6	CASSTRQGAYNSPLHF	TGTGCCAGTAGTACTCGACAGGGGGCGTATAATTCACCCCTCCACTTT
-	15	TRBD1	TRBV5-1	TRBJ2-2	CASSPDRGEGGELFF	TGCGCCAGCAGCCCGGACAGGGGAGAGGGCGGGGAGCTGTTTTTT
-	13	-	TRBV28	TRBJ1-3	CASARAERNTIYF	TGTGCCAGCGCCAGGGCTGAAAGAAACACCATATATTTT
-	17	TRBD1	TRBV27	TRBJ1-5	CASSFVGRGERNQPQHF	TGTGCCAGCAGTTTCGTTGGCAGGGGGGAACGCAATCAGCCCCAGCATTTT
-	16	-	TRBV5-5	TRBJ1-3	CASSLRGTGSGNTIYF	TGTGCCAGCAGCTTGAGGGGAACAGGGAGCGGAAACACCATATATTTT
-	13	-	TRBV6-1	TRBJ2-7	CASSETRVYEQYF	TGTGCCAGCAGTGAGACCAGGGTCTACGAGCAGTACTTC
few	16	-	TRBV27	TRBJ2-6	CASSPRQSSGANVLTF	TGTGCCAGCAGTCCCCGACAGTCTTCTGGGGCCAACGTCCTGACTTTC
few	13	-	TRBV18	TRBJ2-5	CASSQEIQETQYF	TGTGCCAGCTCACAGGAGATCCAAGAGACCCAGTACTTC
few	15	-	TRBV4-3	TRBJ2-2	CASSQESLNTGELFF	TGCGCCAGCAGCCAAGAATCACTTAACACCGGGGAGCTGTTTTTT
-	16	-	TRBV5-5	TRBJ1-4	CASSLGGRSTNEKLFF	TGTGCCAGCAGCTTGGGAGGGCGGTCAACTAATGAAAAACTGTTTTTT
-	17	-	TRBV6-4	TRBJ1-1	CASSDFQRPGGNTEAFF	TGTGCCAGCAGTGACTTTCAAAGACCCGGAGGGAACACTGAAGCTTTCTTT
-	17	TRBD2	TRBV7-2	TRBJ2-2	CASTSGTSGFLTGELFF	TGTGCCAGCACATCGGGGACTAGCGGGTTCTTGACCGGGGAGCTGTTTTTT
-	14	TRBD1	TRBV30	TRBJ1-2	CAWAPDRVLGGYTF	TGTGCCTGGGCCCCCGACAGGGTGCTGGGTGGCTACACCTTC
-	14	TRBD2	TRBV5-1	TRBJ2-7	CASNPVRGDYEQYF	TGCGCCAGCAACCCTGTGCGGGGGGACTACGAGCAGTACTTC
few	13	-	TRBV7-2	TRBJ2-7	CASSLASRGEQYF	TGTGCCAGCAGCTTAGCCAGCCGGGGCGAGCAGTACTTC
-	13	-	TRBV5-6	TRBJ1-2	CASSQQAGYGYTF	TGTGCCAGCAGCCAACAGGCGGGGTATGGCTACACCTTC
-	12	-	TRBV10-2	TRBJ2-3	CASSEERLTQYF	TGCGCCAGCAGTGAAGAACGACTAACGCAGTATTTT
-	14	-	TRBV7-8	TRBJ1-3	CATMSPGSGNTIYF	TGTGCCACCATGAGTCCGGGATCTGGAAACACCATATATTTT
-	13	TRBD1	TRBV11-2	TRBJ1-6	CASSSTGESPLHF	TGTGCCAGCAGTTCTACAGGGGAATCACCCCTCCACTTT
-	12	TRBD1	TRBV12-3/TRBV12-4	TRBJ1-1	CASRRQGHPPFF	TGTGCCAGCAGACGACAGGGACATCCTCCTTTCTTT